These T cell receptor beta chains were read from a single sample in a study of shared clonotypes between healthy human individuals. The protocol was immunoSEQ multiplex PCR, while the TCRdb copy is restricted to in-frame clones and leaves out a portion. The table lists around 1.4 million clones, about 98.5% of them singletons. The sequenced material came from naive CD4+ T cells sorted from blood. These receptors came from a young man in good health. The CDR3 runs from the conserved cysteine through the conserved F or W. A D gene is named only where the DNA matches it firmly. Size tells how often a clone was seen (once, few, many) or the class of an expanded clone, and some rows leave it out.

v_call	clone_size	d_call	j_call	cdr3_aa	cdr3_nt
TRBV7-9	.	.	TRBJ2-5	CASSLDGETQYF	TGTGCCAGCAGCTTAGATGGAGAGACCCAGTACTTC
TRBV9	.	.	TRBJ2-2	CASSGTEYTGELFF	TGTGCCAGCAGCGGGACGGAGTACACCGGGGAGCTGTTTTTT
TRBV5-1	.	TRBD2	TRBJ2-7	CASSLGGGSSLEQYF	TGCGCCAGCAGCTTGGGGGGAGGGTCTTCCCTCGAGCAGTACTTC
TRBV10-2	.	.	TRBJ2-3	CASSRLYTDTQYF	TGCGCCAGCAGCCGCCTTTACACAGATACGCAGTATTTT
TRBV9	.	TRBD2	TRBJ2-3	CASSEGTSGGKSDTQYF	TGTGCCAGCAGCGAGGGGACTAGCGGGGGCAAGTCAGATACGCAGTATTTT
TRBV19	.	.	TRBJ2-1	CASSIGLIKSSYNEQFF	TGTGCCAGTAGTATAGGCCTCATCAAGAGCTCCTACAATGAGCAGTTCTTC
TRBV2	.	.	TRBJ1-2	CADWGVGLYGYTF	TGTGCTGATTGGGGGGTGGGCCTCTATGGCTACACCTTC
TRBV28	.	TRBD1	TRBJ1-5	CASSLQGAPSNQPQHF	TGTGCCAGCAGTTTACAGGGGGCACCGAGCAATCAGCCCCAGCATTTT
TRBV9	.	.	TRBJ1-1	CASSEPNTEAFF	TGTGCCAGCTCGGAACCGAACACTGAAGCTTTCTTT
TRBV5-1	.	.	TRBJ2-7	CASSLGPASEQYF	TGCGCCAGCAGCTTGGGACCTGCTTCCGAGCAGTACTTC
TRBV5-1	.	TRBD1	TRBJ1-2	CASSVGQGYNYGYTF	TGCGCCAGCAGCGTTGGACAGGGCTACAACTATGGCTACACCTTC
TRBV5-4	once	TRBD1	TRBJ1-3	CASSRDRGLPGNTIYF	TGTGCCAGCAGCCGCGACAGGGGGCTCCCTGGAAACACCATATATTTT
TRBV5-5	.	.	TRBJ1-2	CASSLDGGSYGYTF	TGTGCCAGCAGCTTGGATGGGGGATCCTATGGCTACACCTTC
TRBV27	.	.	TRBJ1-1	CASTQWGGARTEAFF	TGTGCCAGCACCCAGTGGGGGGGCGCGCGGACTGAAGCTTTCTTT
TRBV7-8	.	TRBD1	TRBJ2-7	CASSDPGQALYEQYF	TGTGCCAGCAGCGACCCGGGACAGGCGCTCTACGAGCAGTACTTC
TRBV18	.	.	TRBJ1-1	CASSPLSAATEAFF	TGTGCCAGCTCACCACTGAGTGCCGCGACTGAAGCTTTCTTT
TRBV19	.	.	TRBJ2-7	CASSIGSGYEQYF	TGTGCCAGTTCTATCGGGAGCGGGTACGAGCAGTACTTC
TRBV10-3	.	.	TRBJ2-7	CAISEFGTPRLGEQYF	TGTGCCATCAGTGAGTTTGGGACACCCAGGTTGGGCGAGCAGTACTTC
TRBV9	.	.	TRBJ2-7	CASSVDRLDEQYF	TGTGCCAGCAGCGTAGATCGTCTGGACGAGCAGTACTTC
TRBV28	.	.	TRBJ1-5	CASMRTGHYSNQPQHF	TGTGCCAGCATGAGGACGGGGCATTATAGCAATCAGCCCCAGCATTTT
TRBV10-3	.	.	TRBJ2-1	CAISPSGGEYNEQFF	TGTGCCATCAGTCCCTCAGGCGGGGAGTACAATGAGCAGTTCTTC
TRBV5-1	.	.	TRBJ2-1	CASSLGSAGFSSYNEQFF	TGCGCCAGCAGCTTGGGATCCGCGGGTTTTAGCTCCTACAATGAGCAGTTCTTC
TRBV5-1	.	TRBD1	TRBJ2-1	CASSLNPPGQGSNEQFF	TGCGCCAGCAGCTTAAATCCCCCGGGACAGGGGAGTAATGAGCAGTTCTTC
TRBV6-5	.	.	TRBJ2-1	CASSYQGTFGGEQFF	TGTGCCAGCAGTTACCAGGGGACTTTCGGTGGTGAGCAGTTCTTC
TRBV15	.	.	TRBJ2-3	CATRDVERTGRTDTQYF	TGTGCCACCAGAGACGTGGAGCGGACCGGCCGCACAGATACGCAGTATTTT
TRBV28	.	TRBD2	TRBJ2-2	CASRTGLPTANTGELFF	TGTGCCAGCAGAACGGGACTACCTACCGCGAACACCGGGGAGCTGTTTTTT
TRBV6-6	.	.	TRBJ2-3	CASSRGDTQYF	TGTGCCAGCAGCCGGGGAGATACGCAGTATTTT
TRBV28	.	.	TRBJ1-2	CASRKTAGSNYGYTF	TGTGCCAGCAGAAAGACAGCTGGGTCTAACTATGGCTACACCTTC
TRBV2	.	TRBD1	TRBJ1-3	CASHGTGAGNTIYF	TGTGCCAGCCACGGGACAGGGGCTGGAAACACCATATATTTT
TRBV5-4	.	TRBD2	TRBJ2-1	CASSSGKAGGPLNEQFF	TGTGCCAGCAGCTCGGGAAAAGCGGGAGGGCCTTTGAATGAGCAGTTCTTC
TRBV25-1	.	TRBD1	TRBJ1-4	CARPWGTVNNEKLFF	TGTGCCAGACCGTGGGGGACAGTGAATAATGAAAAACTGTTTTTT
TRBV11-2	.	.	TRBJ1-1	CASSFDRWTEAFF	TGTGCCAGCAGCTTTGACCGGTGGACTGAAGCTTTCTTT
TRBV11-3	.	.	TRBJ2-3	CASSRSGDTQYF	TGTGCCAGCAGCCGTAGTGGGGATACGCAGTATTTT
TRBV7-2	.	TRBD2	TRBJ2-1	CASSSLAGGPDNEQFF	TGTGCCAGCAGCTCACTAGCGGGAGGGCCCGACAATGAGCAGTTCTTC
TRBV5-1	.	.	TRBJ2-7	CASSEVGGSYEQYF	TGCGCCAGCAGCGAGGTGGGCGGATCCTACGAGCAGTACTTC
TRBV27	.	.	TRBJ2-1	CASSFLARMNNEQFF	TGTGCCAGCAGTTTTCTAGCTAGAATGAACAATGAGCAGTTCTTC
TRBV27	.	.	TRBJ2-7	CASSFGVLSYEQYF	TGTGCCAGCAGTTTCGGCGTCTTATCTTACGAGCAGTACTTC
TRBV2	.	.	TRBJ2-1	CASGEDGFRNEQFF	TGTGCCAGCGGAGAGGACGGCTTCAGGAATGAGCAGTTCTTC
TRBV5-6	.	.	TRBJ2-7	CASSLEGGYEQYF	TGTGCCAGCAGCTTGGAAGGCGGGTACGAGCAGTACTTC
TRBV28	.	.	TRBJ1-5	CASSTDGYQPQHF	TGTGCCAGCAGTACGGACGGTTATCAGCCCCAGCATTTT
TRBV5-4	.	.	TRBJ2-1	CASSKANEQFF	TGTGCCAGCAGCAAAGCCAATGAGCAGTTCTTC
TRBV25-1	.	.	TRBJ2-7	CASSPIGGQREQYF	TGTGCCAGCAGTCCAATCGGAGGACAGCGCGAGCAGTACTTC
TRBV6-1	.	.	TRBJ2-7	CASSSVQAYEQYF	TGTGCCAGCAGTAGTGTACAGGCCTACGAGCAGTACTTC
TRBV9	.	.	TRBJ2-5	CASSVVGETQYF	TGTGCCAGCAGCGTAGTAGGCGAGACCCAGTACTTC
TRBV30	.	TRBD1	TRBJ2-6	CAWSRDRDNSGANVLTF	TGTGCCTGGAGCCGGGACAGGGACAACTCTGGGGCCAACGTCCTGACTTTC
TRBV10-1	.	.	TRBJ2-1	CASSETQYNEQFF	TGCGCCAGCAGTGAAACGCAATACAATGAGCAGTTCTTC
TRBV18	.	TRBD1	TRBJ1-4	CASSLDRGISIGEKLFF	TGTGCCAGCTCACTGGACAGGGGTATTTCCATAGGTGAAAAACTGTTTTTT
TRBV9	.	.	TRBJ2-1	CASSRQSSYNEQFF	TGTGCCAGCAGCAGACAGAGCTCCTACAATGAGCAGTTCTTC
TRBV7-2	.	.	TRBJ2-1	CASSFILREQFF	TGTGCCAGCAGCTTTATTTTAAGGGAGCAGTTCTTC
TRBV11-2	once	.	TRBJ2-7	CASSLGLYTSYEQYF	TGTGCCAGCAGCTTAGGACTTTACACCTCCTACGAGCAGTACTTC
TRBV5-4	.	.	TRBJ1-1	CASSAGVTGGYTEAFF	TGTGCCAGCAGCGCTGGGGTCACCGGAGGGTACACTGAAGCTTTCTTT
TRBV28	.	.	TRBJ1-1	CASSPGGRNTEAFF	TGTGCCAGCAGCCCGGGGGGGCGAAACACTGAAGCTTTCTTT
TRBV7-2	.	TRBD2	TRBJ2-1	CASSPRLAGGYNEQFF	TGTGCCAGCAGCCCAAGACTTGCGGGGGGCTACAATGAGCAGTTCTTC
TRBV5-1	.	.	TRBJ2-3	CASSPSWRSSTDTQYF	TGCGCCAGCAGCCCCAGTTGGAGGTCTAGCACAGATACGCAGTATTTT
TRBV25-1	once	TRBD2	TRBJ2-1	CASIPQRLAANEQFF	TGTGCCAGCATTCCACAGAGACTAGCGGCCAATGAGCAGTTCTTC
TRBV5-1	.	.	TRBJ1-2	CASSLDWTRSGVGYTF	TGCGCCAGCAGCTTGGATTGGACGCGGTCGGGGGTTGGCTACACCTTC
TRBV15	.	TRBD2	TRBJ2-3	CATSRARVAGITDTQYF	TGTGCCACCAGCAGAGCAAGGGTAGCGGGTATCACAGATACGCAGTATTTT
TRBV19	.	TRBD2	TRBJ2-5	CASSMISAGDETQYF	TGTGCCAGTAGTATGATTTCCGCGGGAGACGAGACCCAGTACTTC
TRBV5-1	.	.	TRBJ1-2	CASSLEFRINYGYTF	TGCGCCAGCAGCTTGGAGTTCCGAATCAACTATGGCTACACCTTC